These 21 T cell receptor beta chains were all obtained from the same sample, sequenced in a study of control samples from healthy donors and cancer patients. Sequenced by immunoSEQ multiplex PCR; TCRdb stores in-frame clones only, minus some. The data show approximately 98,000 clones, with almost 85% seen just once and roughly 6.5% held by the top ten. The sequenced sample consisted of blood. These receptors were obtained from a man between 18 and 29 years old in good health.

The chain recombines TRBV30 with TRBJ1-6; TRBD1 is a possible D gene (5 bases). This CDR3 is 13 amino acids long. Germline V gives CDR1 GTSNPN, CDR2 SVGIG (reference sequence). V lost 6 bases, J lost 9 bases, and 15 bases lay in between. The CDR3 DNA sequence: TGTGCCTGTATCGCAGGGTCGGTTTCACCCCTCCACTTT. It is translated as CACIAGSVSPLHF. The full variable domain, rest sourced from reference TRBV30 and TRBJ1-6, is SQTIHQWPATLVQPVGSPLSLECTVEGTSNPNLYWYRQAAGRGLQLLFYSVGIGQISSEVPQNLSASRPQDRQFILSSKKLLLSDSGFYLCACIAGSVSPLHFGNGTRLTVT.

The V and J genes are TRBV19 and TRBJ1-2, with D possibly TRBD1 on 5 matching bases. Looked up from germline, CDR1 is LNHDA and CDR2 is SQIVND (reference sequence). This CDR3 is built from 15 residues. Trimming took off 10 bases at V and 2 bases at J, with 20 bases between the two ends. CDR3 sequence (DNA): TGTGCCACCTCAATGGGGGGGGAAATAAACTATGGCTACACCTTC. This sequence encodes CATSMGGEINYGYTF.

This clone has more than one count but fewer than ten. The chain combines TRBV5-4 with TRBJ1-1; tentatively, D is TRBD1 (6 bases). The CDR3 has 15 amino acids. In germline, CDR1 is SGHNT, CDR2 YYREEE (reference sequence). V was cut by 1 base and J by 4 bases, with 14 bases left in between. The CDR3, as DNA: TGTGCCAGCAGCTTGCCTCTGGGGACAAGCACTGAAGCTTTCTTT. It encodes CASSLPLGTSTEAFF.

The rearrangement joins TRBV23-1 to TRBJ1-1; D is unresolved. TRBV23-1 is recorded as an ORF, its role being uncertain. The CDR3 loop spans 14 amino acids. V dropped 6 bases and J dropped 0 bases, with 11 bases sitting between them. The CDR3 DNA follows: TGCGCCAGCAGATCGCACAGTATGAACACTGAAGCTTTCTTT. Translating it yields CASRSHSMNTEAFF.

This chain links TRBV24-1 with TRBJ1-1; no firm D call. CDR1 KGHDR and CDR2 SFDVKD come from the germline V gene. CDR3 size: 12 residues. Trimming pared 5 bases from V and 3 bases from J, leaving 6 bases between. Here the CDR3 reads CATSGAYTEAFF. Here the CDR3 DNA reads TGTGCCACCAGTGGGGCGTACACTGAAGCTTTCTTT.

DNA of the CDR3: TGTGCCAGCAGTCCCATCGACAGGGACCATCAGCCCCAGCATTTT. Translated: CASSPIDRDHQPQHF. The chain joins TRBV28 to TRBJ1-5, with 7 bases matching TRBD1. The ends lost 5 bases at V and 5 bases at J; junction bases unmatched: 9. CDR3 size: 15 residues. CDR1 and CDR2 (germline): MDHEN, SYDVKM.

The genes are TRBV6-5 and TRBJ2-2, with D unclear. Trimming took off 9 bases at V and 2 bases at J, with 7 bases between the two ends. CDR3 length equals 12 residues. Germline V gene lookup returns CDR1 MNHEY and CDR2 SVGAGI. CDR3 sequence reads: CASLKNTGELFF. CDR3 nucleotides: TGTGCCAGTCTAAAAAACACCGGGGAGCTGTTTTTT.

The DNA for the CDR3 is TGTGCCAGCAGCTTGGCGGGGGGAACCTACGAGCAGTACGTC. It specifies CASSLAGGTYEQYV. V usage is TRBV5-6 and J usage is TRBJ2-7; 7 bases align to TRBD2. V shed 0 bases, J shed 2 bases, and the junction held 2 bases outside the gene matches. Per the germline V gene, CDR1 is SGHDT and CDR2 is YYEEEE. The CDR3 covers 14 residues.

The J gene is TRBJ2-3, the V gene TRBV7-9; 8 nucleotides match TRBD2. Trimming cost V 0 bases and J 3 bases; bases outside gene matches: 8. CDR3 length: 17 residues. Germline V lookup: CDR1 SEHNR, CDR2 FQNEAQ (reference sequence). As DNA, the CDR3 is TGTGCCAGCAGCTTAGCCGCGGCGGGGGGAACGACAGATACGCAGTATTTT. It codes for CASSLAAAGGTTDTQYF. Filled out from reference TRBV7-9 and TRBJ2-3, the complete variable domain reads DTGVSQNPRHKITKRGQNVTFRCDPISEHNRLYWYRQTLGQGPEFLTYFQNEAQLEKSRLLSDRFSAERPKGSFSTLEIQRTEQGDSAMYLCASSLAAAGGTTDTQYFGPGTRLTVL.

The V and J genes are TRBV5-1 and TRBJ2-2; a weak D match, TRBD2 (6 bases). The CDR3 is made up of 16 amino acids. V lost 4 bases and J 6 bases, leaving 19 bases between the germline ends. The germline CDR1 and CDR2 sequences are SGHRS and YFSETQ. The CDR3, as DNA: TGCGCCAGCAGCCACAGGAGGGGAATTGAGGCCGGGGAGCTGTTTTTT. Its protein product is CASSHRRGIEAGELFF.

V gene TRBV7-2 combines with J gene TRBJ1-4; D unresolved. CDR3 length: 13 residues. Germline V gene data show CDR1 as SGHTA and CDR2 as FQGNSA. V lost 1 base, J lost 7 bases, and 7 bases lay in between. The CDR3 loop is CASSLEAAEKLFF. The DNA of the CDR3 is TGTGCCAGCAGCTTAGAGGCAGCTGAAAAACTGTTTTTT.

The genes are TRBV5-5 and TRBJ2-7; no clear D gene. Germline CDR1 reads SGHKS; CDR2 reads YYEKEE (reference sequence). The V end lost 1 base, the J end lost 7 bases, and 12 bases lay between the germline ends. This CDR3 has 13 residues. CDR3: CASSLMAGGEQYF. The CDR3 coding sequence is TGTGCCAGCAGCTTGATGGCAGGTGGGGAGCAGTACTTC.

The chain joins TRBV3-1 (or the pseudogene TRBV3-2) to TRBJ1-2; D is perhaps TRBD1 (6 bases). Germline CDR1 reads LGHDT; CDR2 reads YNNKEL (reference sequence). The CDR3 length is 15 residues. V was clipped by 1 base and J by 7 bases, with 16 bases between them. The CDR3 sequence: CASSQARTVVSGYTF. The CDR3 DNA reads TGTGCCAGCAGCCAAGCCCGGACAGTAGTGAGTGGCTACACCTTC.

This clone showed up just once. The CDR3 DNA is TGTGCCAGCAGCCAAGACAGAGAACGAAAGAACACCGGGGAGCTGTTTTTT. Its protein product is CASSQDRERKNTGELFF. The chain has TRBV14 and TRBJ2-2, with D unresolved. This CDR3 spans 17 amino acids. Germline V gene lookup returns CDR1 SGHDN and CDR2 FVKESK. V dropped 0 bases and J dropped 1 base, with 12 bases sitting between them.

Here the CDR3 reads CAWDFREGAGGYTF. The DNA for the CDR3 is TGTGCCTGGGATTTTCGGGAGGGTGCAGGTGGCTACACCTTC. V usage is TRBV30 and J usage is TRBJ1-2, with D unclear. With 5 bases removed from V and 7 bases from J, the gap between germline ends came to 20 bases. The CDR3 has 14 residues. Germline-derived CDR1 and CDR2 are GTSNPN and SVGIG (reference sequence).

This clone was observed a few times. The same CDR3 arises from other DNA sequences in this sample as well. The chain uses TRBV6-2 or TRBV6-3 and TRBJ1-5; D not certain. CDR1 and CDR2 (germline): MNHEY, SVGEGT. CDR3 size: 11 residues. With 0 bases removed from V and 9 bases from J, the gap between germline ends came to 3 bases. The CDR3 protein is CASSYSGPQHF. Here the CDR3 DNA reads TGTGCCAGCAGTTACTCTGGGCCCCAGCATTTT.

The chain uses TRBV28 and TRBJ2-7; 10 bases align to TRBD1. The germline CDR1 and CDR2 sequences are MDHEN and SYDVKM. The CDR3 is 16 amino acids. V was pared by 5 bases and J by 2 bases, with 9 bases of the junction left unmatched. The CDR3 loop is CASSTPRTGGAYEQYF. The CDR3 DNA reads TGTGCCAGCAGTACTCCCCGGACAGGGGGGGCCTACGAGCAGTACTTC.

The chain uses TRBV27 and TRBJ1-2; 8 nucleotides match TRBD1. Germline CDR1 is MNHEY and CDR2 is SMNVEV (reference sequence). This CDR3 is built from 15 residues. V was clipped by 6 bases and J by 0 bases; unmatched bases: 6. The CDR3 is CASRRQGTTNYGYTF. In DNA form, the CDR3 reads TGTGCCAGCAGAAGACAGGGGACTACTAACTATGGCTACACCTTC.

As for this clone: Other DNA sequences in the same sample also yield this CDR3. The V call is TRBV24-1, the J call TRBJ2-5; D is perhaps TRBD1 (6 bases). The CDR3 contains 14 residues. CDR1 and CDR2 from the germline V gene are KGHDR and SFDVKD. Trimming took off 4 bases at V and 5 bases at J, with 13 bases between the two ends. The chain's CDR3 is CATSEGQWTETQYF. The CDR3 coding sequence is TGTGCCACCAGTGAAGGACAGTGGACGGAGACCCAGTACTTC.

This clone showed up just once. In the same sample, other DNA sequences code for this CDR3. The V gene is TRBV6-2 or TRBV6-3, the J gene TRBJ2-7, with 8 nucleotides matching TRBD2. Germline CDR1 is MNHEY and CDR2 is SVGEGT. The CDR3 spans 15 residues. V was clipped by 4 bases and J by 1 base; unmatched bases: 6. CDR3 sequence (DNA): TGTGCCAGCAGTTCATCGGGGGGGGGATCCTACGAGCAGTACTTC. It codes for CASSSSGGGSYEQYF.

V gene TRBV28 combines with J gene TRBJ1-5; weak D call: TRBD1 (5 bases). Trimming shortened V by 5 bases and J by 0 bases, and 17 bases separated the two germline ends. Germline-derived CDR1 and CDR2 are MDHEN and SYDVKM. There are 17 residues in the CDR3. The CDR3 DNA reads TGTGCCAGCAGTCGGGGCAGGGCGCCGTATAGCAATCAGCCCCAGCATTTT. It specifies CASSRGRAPYSNQPQHF.